This TCR beta chain was profiled in a study of OX40 agonist ivuxolimab in advanced cancers. Study-wide findings and caveats: Relative to CD4+, CD8+ T cells held more expanded clones on average.

V lost 4 bases, J lost 3 bases, and 16 bases lay in between. CDR1 and CDR2 from the germline V gene are SEHNR and FQNEAQ (reference sequence). The CDR3 extends over 16 amino acids. About this clone: Antigen specificity is unknown.

The method was immunoSEQ multiplex PCR; TCRdb's version includes in-frame clones alone and lacks a portion of them. The table shows tens of thousands of clones, with more than 70% occurring only once. Sequences were derived from CD4+ or CD8+ T cells sorted from blood, sampled in a trial of the OX40 agonist ivuxolimab. The chain uses TRBV7-9 and TRBJ1-5; D perhaps matches TRBD1 (5 bases). The clonotype comes from an adult with an advanced solid tumor such as melanoma, head and neck, liver or kidney cancer. The CDR3 loop is CASSSGGAGPNQPQHF. The CDR3 DNA follows: TGTGCCAGCAGCTCGGGGGGAGCCGGGCCCAATCAGCCCCAGCATTTT.